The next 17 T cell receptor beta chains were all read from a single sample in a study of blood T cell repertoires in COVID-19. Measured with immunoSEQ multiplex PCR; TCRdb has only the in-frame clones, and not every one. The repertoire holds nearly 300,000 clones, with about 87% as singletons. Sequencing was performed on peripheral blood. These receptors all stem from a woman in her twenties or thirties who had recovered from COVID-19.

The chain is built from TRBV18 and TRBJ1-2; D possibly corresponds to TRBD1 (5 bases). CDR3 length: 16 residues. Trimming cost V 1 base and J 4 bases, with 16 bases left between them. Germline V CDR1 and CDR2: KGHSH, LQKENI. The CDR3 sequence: CASSPLGRGAGYGYTF. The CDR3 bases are TGTGCCAGCTCACCACTTGGGAGGGGCGCGGGCTATGGCTACACCTTC.

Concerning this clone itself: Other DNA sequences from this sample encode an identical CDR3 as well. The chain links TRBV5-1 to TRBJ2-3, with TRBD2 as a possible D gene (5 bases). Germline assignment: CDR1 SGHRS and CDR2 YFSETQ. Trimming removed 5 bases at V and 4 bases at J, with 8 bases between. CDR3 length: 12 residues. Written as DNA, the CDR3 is TGCGCCAGCAGACTAGGAGCAGATACGCAGTATTTT. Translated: CASRLGADTQYF.

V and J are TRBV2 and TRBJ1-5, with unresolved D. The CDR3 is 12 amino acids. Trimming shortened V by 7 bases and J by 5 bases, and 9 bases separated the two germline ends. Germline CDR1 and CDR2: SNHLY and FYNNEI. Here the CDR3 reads CASTSADQPQHF. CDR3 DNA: TGTGCCAGCACGAGCGCTGATCAGCCCCAGCATTTT.

The CDR3 DNA reads TGTGCCACCAGCAGAGTACGGAGGGACAGGGGAAAGACGAACACCGGGGAGCTGTTTTTT. The encoded protein is CATSRVRRDRGKTNTGELFF. The V and J genes are TRBV15 and TRBJ2-2; 10 nucleotides agree with TRBD1. Losses at the gene ends were 1 base for V and 0 bases for J; bases not matched to a gene: 11. Germline loops: CDR1 LNHNV, CDR2 YYDKDF (reference sequence). The CDR3 has 20 amino acids.

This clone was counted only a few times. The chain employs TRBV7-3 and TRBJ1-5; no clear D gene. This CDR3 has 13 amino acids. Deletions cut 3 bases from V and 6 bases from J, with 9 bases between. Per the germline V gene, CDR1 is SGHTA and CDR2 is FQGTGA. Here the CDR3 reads CASSFDGLQPQHF. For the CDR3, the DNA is TGTGCCAGCAGCTTCGACGGACTTCAGCCCCAGCATTTT.

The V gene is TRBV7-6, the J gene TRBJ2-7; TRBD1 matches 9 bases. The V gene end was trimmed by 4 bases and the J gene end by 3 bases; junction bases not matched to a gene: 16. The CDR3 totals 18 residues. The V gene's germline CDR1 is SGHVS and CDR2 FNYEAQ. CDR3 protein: CASSSNGGGQGVFYEQYF. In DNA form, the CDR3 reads TGTGCCAGCAGCTCCAATGGGGGGGGACAGGGAGTCTTCTACGAGCAGTACTTC.

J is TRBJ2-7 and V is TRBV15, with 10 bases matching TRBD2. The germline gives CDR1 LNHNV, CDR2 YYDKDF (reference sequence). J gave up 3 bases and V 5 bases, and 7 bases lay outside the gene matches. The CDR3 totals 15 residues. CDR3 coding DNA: TGTGCCACCAGCGGTGCTAGCGGGGGTTTCTACGAGCAGTACTTC. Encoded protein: CATSGASGGFYEQYF.

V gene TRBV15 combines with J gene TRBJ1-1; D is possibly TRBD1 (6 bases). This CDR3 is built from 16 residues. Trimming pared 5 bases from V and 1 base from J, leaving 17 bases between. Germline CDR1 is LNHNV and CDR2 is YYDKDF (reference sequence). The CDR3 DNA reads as TGTGCCACCAGCCTCCACGGGGGGCCCGGGAACACTGAAGCTTTCTTT. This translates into CATSLHGGPGNTEAFF. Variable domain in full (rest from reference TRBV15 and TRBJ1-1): DAMVIQNPRYQVTQFGKPVTLSCSQTLNHNVMYWYQQKSSQAPKLLFHYYDKDFNNEADTPDNFQSRRPNTSFCFLDIRSPGLGDTAMYLCATSLHGGPGNTEAFFGQGTRLTVV.

CDR3 nucleotide sequence: TGCGCCAGCAGCTTGGAGGGGGCTCTCCAAGAGACCCAGTACTTC. This encodes CASSLEGALQETQYF. J is TRBJ2-5 and V is TRBV5-1; 7 nucleotides match TRBD1. V lost 0 bases to trimming and J lost 1 base; unmatched junction nucleotides: 3. CDR1 and CDR2 from the germline V gene are SGHRS and YFSETQ. The CDR3 spans 15 residues.

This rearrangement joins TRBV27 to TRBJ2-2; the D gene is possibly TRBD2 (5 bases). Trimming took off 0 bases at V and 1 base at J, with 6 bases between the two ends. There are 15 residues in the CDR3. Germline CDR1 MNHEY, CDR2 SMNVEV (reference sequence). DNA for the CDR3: TGTGCCAGCAGTTTATCAGGGAGGAACACCGGGGAGCTGTTTTTT. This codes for CASSLSGRNTGELFF.

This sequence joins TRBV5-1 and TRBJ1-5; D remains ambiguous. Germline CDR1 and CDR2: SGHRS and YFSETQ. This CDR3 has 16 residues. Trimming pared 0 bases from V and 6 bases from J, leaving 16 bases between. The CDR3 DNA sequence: TGCGCCAGCAGCTTGGATCCGCAGGAATTGGGTCAGCCCCAGCATTTT. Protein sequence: CASSLDPQELGQPQHF.

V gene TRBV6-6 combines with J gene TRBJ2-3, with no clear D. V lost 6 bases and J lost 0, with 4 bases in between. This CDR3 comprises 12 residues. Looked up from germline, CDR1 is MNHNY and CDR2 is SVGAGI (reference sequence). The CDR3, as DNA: TGTGCCAGCAGCCTAAGCACAGATACGCAGTATTTT. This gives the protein CASSLSTDTQYF.

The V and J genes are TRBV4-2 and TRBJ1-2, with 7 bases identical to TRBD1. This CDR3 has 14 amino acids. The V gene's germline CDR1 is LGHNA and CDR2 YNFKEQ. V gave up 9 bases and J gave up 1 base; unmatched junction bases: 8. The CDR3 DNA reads TGTGCCAGTATGACGAGACAGGGTAACTATGGCTACACCTTC. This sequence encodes CASMTRQGNYGYTF.

The CDR3 spells CASSDRAGLSNQPQHF. CDR3 DNA sequence: TGTGCCAGCAGTGATCGGGCGGGCCTCTCCAATCAGCCCCAGCATTTT. The chain carries TRBV2 and TRBJ1-5; no clear D gene. Trimming cost V 3 bases and J 3 bases, with 15 bases left between them. CDR3 size: 16 residues. From germline, CDR1 is SNHLY and CDR2 FYNNEI. Using reference TRBV2 and TRBJ1-5 for the parts outside the CDR3, the full variable domain is EPEVTQTPSHQVTQMGQEVILRCVPISNHLYFYWYRQILGQKVEFLVSFYNNEISEKSEIFDDQFSVERPDGSNFTLKIRSTKLEDSAMYFCASSDRAGLSNQPQHFGDGTRLSIL.

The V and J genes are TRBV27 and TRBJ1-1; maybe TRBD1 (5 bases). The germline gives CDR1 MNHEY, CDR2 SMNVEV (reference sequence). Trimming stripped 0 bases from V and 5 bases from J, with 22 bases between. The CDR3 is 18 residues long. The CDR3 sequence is CASSLSGGGGPVETEAFF. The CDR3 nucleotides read TGTGCCAGCAGTTTATCGGGCGGGGGGGGACCGGTCGAGACTGAAGCTTTCTTT.

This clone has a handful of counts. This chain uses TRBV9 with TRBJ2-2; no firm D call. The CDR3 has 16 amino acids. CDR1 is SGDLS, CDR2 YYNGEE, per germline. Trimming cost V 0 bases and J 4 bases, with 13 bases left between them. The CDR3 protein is CASSVGSRLATGELFF. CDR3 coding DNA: TGTGCCAGCAGCGTAGGAAGCAGGTTGGCCACCGGGGAGCTGTTTTTT. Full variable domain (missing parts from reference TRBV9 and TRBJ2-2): DSGVTQTPKHLITATGQRVTLRCSPRSGDLSVYWYQQSLDQGLQFLIQYYNGEERAKGNILERFSAQQFPDLHSELNLSSLELGDSALYFCASSVGSRLATGELFFGEGSRLTVL.

CDR3 bases: TGTGCCAGCAGCCATACCGGGGCGGGGGGTGTGGAGACCCAGTACTTC. Its protein is CASSHTGAGGVETQYF. The genes are TRBV5-4 and TRBJ2-5; 8 bases match TRBD2. Germline-derived CDR1 and CDR2 are SGHNT and YYREEE (reference sequence). Losses at the gene ends were 4 bases for V and 5 bases for J; bases not matched to a gene: 13. The CDR3 sequence is 16 residues long. The full variable domain, rest sourced from reference TRBV5-4 and TRBJ2-5, is ETGVTQSPTHLIKTRGQQVTLRCSSQSGHNTVSWYQQALGQGPQFIFQYYREEENGRGNFPPRFSGLQFPNYSSELNVNALELDDSALYLCASSHTGAGGVETQYFGPGTRLLVL.